A selection of T cell receptor beta chains follows, all from one sample in a study of monozygotic twins with inflammatory bowel disease. TCRdb re-analyzed the 5' RACE reads; it lists each CDR3 protein once, without DNA. Reported are approximately 400,000 distinct CDR3 sequences; the ten largest clones contain approximately 2.3%. Sequencing was carried out using blood. These receptors originate from a human donor with ulcerative colitis or Crohn's disease, or a healthy co-twin of an affected twin (not recorded which). Both conserved end residues are part of each CDR3.

>TRBV29-1|TRBJ2-1
CSVDGPTSGRASGNEQFF
>TRBV28|TRBJ1-6
CASSSPQQASSYNSPLHF
>TRBV12-3/TRBV12-4|TRBJ1-6
CASSSGESSPLHF
>TRBV20-1|TRBJ2-2
CSARIRLAGGELFF
>TRBV19|TRBJ2-1
CASSIGGGNEQFF
>TRBV7-9|TRBJ1-1
CASSLGGGSIGAFF
>TRBV6-5|TRBJ2-2
CASSSGTSFRGAVF
>TRBV20-1|TRBJ1-5
CSVYRTNQPQHF
>TRBV7-9|TRBJ2-3
CASIPRRGKRDTQYF
>TRBV5-1|TRBJ2-7
CASRINADGAYEQYF
>TRBV7-8|TRBJ1-1
CASSLLGGGRYDTEAFF
>TRBV18|TRBJ1-3
CASSPTGFGRSGNTIYF
>TRBV3-1|TRBJ2-6
CASSQPGTGRLNVLTF
>TRBV5-6|TRBJ1-6
CASSFGQAERSPLHF
>TRBV7-6|TRBJ2-5
CASSPTGRSYETQYF
>TRBV4-3|TRBJ2-7
CASSQEGQGPYEQYF
>TRBV5-5|TRBJ1-4
CASSPGLGATNEKLFF
>TRBV27|TRBJ2-5
CASSRWYGGSETQYF
>TRBV5-1|TRBJ2-5
CASSLSPGYQETQYF
>TRBV29-1|TRBJ1-1
CSVKGTVTEAFF
>TRBV15|TRBJ2-7
CATSTWTGPYEQYF
>TRBV5-1|TRBJ2-7
CASKVHSGISYEQYF
>TRBV28|TRBJ2-7
CATLGGYEQYF
>TRBV19|TRBJ2-7
CASTGAPSYEQYF
>TRBV5-1|TRBJ1-2
CASSFDGNYGYTF
>TRBV7-2|TRBJ2-3
CASSLEGGHSTDTQYF
>TRBV7-2|TRBJ2-5
CASSLALAGGPETQYF
>TRBV28|TRBJ2-6
CASSLLGGGSGANVLTF
>TRBV5-6|TRBJ2-1
CASSFVGREQFF
>TRBV5-1|TRBJ2-1
CASTQGSYNEQFF
>TRBV4-1|TRBJ2-1
CASSQDLGGGSRMSYNEQFF
>TRBV7-6|TRBJ2-1
CASSSKREQRYNEQFF
>TRBV10-3|TRBJ1-1
CAISLRQGSRGTEAFF
>TRBV5-1|TRBJ2-3
CASSSGGMDTQYF
>TRBV6-1|TRBJ2-6
CASRPGGVSSGANVLTF
>TRBV20-1|TRBJ1-4
CSAADREKLFF
>TRBV10-3|TRBJ1-1
CAISETSGRAFF
>TRBV29-1|TRBJ2-5
CSVAGLGKETQYF
>TRBV18|TRBJ2-3
CASSPTRSRPSTDTQYF
>TRBV29-1|TRBJ2-1
CSVPASGRAYNEQFF
>TRBV10-3|TRBJ1-5
CAISESIRGEQPQHF
>TRBV7-9|TRBJ1-2
CASSLPGEGGYTF
>TRBV5-1|TRBJ2-5
CASSVDLDGTQYF
>TRBV6-1|TRBJ1-5
CASSTAQGTNQPQHF
>TRBV24-1|TRBJ2-3
CATSAPSGRSTDTQYF
>TRBV7-2|TRBJ2-3
CASSLVVVMGDTQYF
>TRBV7-3|TRBJ2-2
CASSLYQGTGELFF
>TRBV7-2|TRBJ1-6
CASSTRTGVNSPLHF
>TRBV7-6|TRBJ2-5
CASSRLPGTAAQETQYF
>TRBV3-1|TRBJ2-7
CASSQELRWEREQYF
>TRBV30|TRBJ2-1
CAWSGLASGGAYNEQFF
>TRBV6-1|TRBJ1-2
CASSDKRASNYGYTF
>TRBV7-2|TRBJ2-1
CASRKPSGIGQFF
>TRBV2|TRBJ2-7
CASSELSNEQYF
>TRBV5-1|TRBJ2-3
CASSTGAGRTDTQYF
>TRBV5-1|TRBJ1-6
CASSEWTGSSPLHF
>TRBV10-3|TRBJ1-4
CAIGRQRYDELFF
>TRBV20-1|TRBJ2-2
CSARDPSPGGINGELFF
>TRBV6-1|TRBJ2-1
CASSPDSPSYNEQFF
>TRBV7-9|TRBJ2-3
CASSSYGLAGGTDTQYF